This TCR beta chain stems from a study of blood T cell repertoires in COVID-19. In the study overall: The United States, Italy and Spain supplied acute and convalescent COVID-19 samples. In each case, the material was cDNA or gDNA derived from T cells, B-cell-depleted T cells, or PBMCs.

This table comes from immunoSEQ multiplex PCR, and its TCRdb copy is limited to in-frame clones, with some not included. The sample has about 370,000 clones, about 89% seen once. CDR1 and CDR2 from the germline V gene are LGHDT and YNNKEL (reference sequence). The length of the CDR3 is 17 residues. V was shortened by 2 bases and J by 4 bases, with 19 bases between the two germline ends. The chain carries TRBV3-1 (or the pseudogene TRBV3-2) and TRBJ2-3; TRBD2 might be the D (9 bases). This sequence was found in a young woman with COVID-19, enrolled during active disease. What was sequenced was peripheral blood. CDR3 sequence reads: CASSQPGGSGRSDTQYF. CDR3 nucleotide sequence: TGTGCCAGCAGCCAACCAGGGGGCAGCGGGAGGTCAGATACGCAGTATTTT.